A single sample is the source of the 29 T cell receptor beta chains below, sequenced in a study of blood T cells in healthy people across ages. Primed by a sample-barcoded 5' primer and a J-beta primer mix, a second PCR proceeded for about 6 to 11 cycles. TCRdb fed the 5' RACE reads into MiXCR, producing one record per CDR3 protein. There are 1.5 million to 2 million distinct CDR3 sequences in the sample; about 31% occur only once, and around 11% lies in the top ten. Sample: blood. The receptors originated from a woman aged 30 to 39 in good health.

This clonotype was counted once. The CDR3 region is CASSLARTGMNTEAFF. In DNA, the CDR3 is TGTGCCAGCAGCTTAGCGAGGACGGGCATGAACACTGAAGCTTTCTTT. V usage is TRBV7-9 and J usage is TRBJ1-1, with D uncertain. Germline V gene sequence: CDR1 SEHNR, CDR2 FQNEAQ (reference sequence). The CDR3 consists of 16 residues. V lost 0 bases to trimming and J lost 0 bases, with 11 bases between them.

This chain links TRBV5-5 with TRBJ1-1, with 8 bases identical to TRBD1. CDR3 length: 16 amino acids. The V gene's germline CDR1 is SGHKS and CDR2 YYEKEE (reference sequence). Trimming took 1 base from V and 5 from J; bases not matched to a gene: 10. The CDR3 reads CASSLLGGQGGTEAFF. For the CDR3, the DNA is TGTGCCAGCAGCTTGTTGGGTGGACAGGGTGGGACTGAAGCTTTCTTT.

Remarks on this clonotype: Given a much more abundant clone one base away, this may be a read error. The rearrangement uses TRBV7-8 and TRBJ2-5; TRBD2 matches 7 bases. This CDR3 contains 15 residues. V lost 7 bases to trimming and J lost 0 bases; unmatched junction nucleotides: 8. Germline CDR1 and CDR2: SGHVS and FQNEAQ. This CDR3 is CASNWGAGYQETQYF. In DNA, the CDR3 is TGTGCCAGCAACTGGGGAGCGGGGTACCAAGAGACCCAGTACTTC.

This chain uses TRBV7-2 with TRBJ2-3, with unresolved D. Germline CDR1 and CDR2: SGHTA and FQGNSA. Deletions cut 1 base from V and 3 bases from J, with 11 bases between. CDR3 length equals 15 residues. The CDR3 DNA reads TGTGCCAGCAGCTTAGAAGGGCTAGGGACAGATACGCAGTATTTT. Protein product: CASSLEGLGTDTQYF.

This clonotype was counted a few times. This chain connects TRBV9 to TRBJ2-1, with 10 bases matching TRBD2. CDR1 is SGDLS and CDR2 is YYNGEE in the germline V gene. Trimming at V came to 1 base and at J to 7 bases, leaving 5 bases not matched to a gene. The CDR3 is 15 amino acids. The CDR3 DNA is TGTGCCAGCAGCGTAACAGCGGGGGGGGAGAATGAGCAGTTCTTC. Translating gives CASSVTAGGENEQFF.

J is TRBJ1-1 and V is TRBV5-6; no clear D. From germline, CDR1 is SGHDT and CDR2 YYEEEE. Trimming removed 0 bases from V and 0 bases from J, with 12 bases in between. The CDR3 is 16 residues long. DNA of the CDR3: TGTGCCAGCAGCTTGGCGGCGTCCCAGTTGAACACTGAAGCTTTCTTT. Translating gives CASSLAASQLNTEAFF.

In regard to this clonotype: One end of the junction does not line up with germline, which may come from a read error. This chain uses TRBV10-1 with TRBJ2-5; 10 nucleotides align to TRBD2. The CDR3 has 16 amino acids. CDR1 and CDR2 from the germline V gene are WNHNN and SYGVQD (reference sequence). CDR3: CVSSEGVAGGQETQYF. As DNA, the CDR3 is TGCGTCAGCAGTGAGGGAGTAGCGGGGGGCCAAGAGACCCAGTACTTC.

The J gene is TRBJ2-7, the V gene TRBV25-1; 8 bases agree with TRBD1. V was pared by 7 bases and J by 0 bases, with 5 bases of the junction left unmatched. Looked up from germline, CDR1 is MGHDK and CDR2 is SYGVNS. This CDR3 is 14 amino acids long. CDR3 sequence (DNA): TGTGCCAGCAAGAACAGGGGGAGCTCCTACGAGCAGTACTTC. Residues: CASKNRGSSYEQYF.

The chain recombines TRBV29-1 with TRBJ1-2; D is undetermined. With 6 bases removed from V and 3 bases from J, the gap between germline ends came to 14 bases. The CDR3 contains 13 residues. CDR1 and CDR2 (germline): SQVTM, ANQGSEA. Written as DNA, the CDR3 is TGCAGCGTGACGCTGCACAACGACTATGGCTACACCTTC. Translation: CSVTLHNDYGYTF.

This clonotype was seen more than once but under ten times. The chain combines TRBV7-2 with TRBJ1-1; a weak D match, TRBD1 (5 bases). V shed 5 bases and J shed 0 bases, with 13 bases lying between them. This CDR3 has 15 residues. CDR1 is SGHTA, CDR2 FQGNSA, per germline. CDR3 sequence (DNA): TGTGCCAGCAGCCCCCAGACAGCTTTGAACACTGAAGCTTTCTTT. Residues: CASSPQTALNTEAFF.

This rearrangement joins TRBV12-3 or TRBV12-4 to TRBJ2-6; possibly TRBD2 for D (6 bases). The CDR3 covers 16 residues. Trimming removed 3 bases at V and 3 bases at J, with 12 bases between. DNA of the CDR3: TGTGCCAGCAGTTTTGCGGGGTCTGGTGGGGCCAACGTCCTGACTTTC. Its translation is CASSFAGSGGANVLTF.

This clonotype was detected a few times. The CDR3 coding sequence is TGTGCCAGCAGCTCCGGAAGACTAGCGGGAGGGCGGGATACGCAGTATTTT. Protein sequence: CASSSGRLAGGRDTQYF. The chain employs TRBV7-9 and TRBJ2-3, with 14 bases identical to TRBD2. V lost 4 bases and J lost 6; bases outside the gene matches: 9. The germline CDR1 and CDR2 sequences are SEHNR and FQNEAQ (reference sequence). The CDR3 runs 17 residues.

This clonotype was seen more than once but under ten times. The gene calls are TRBV29-1 and TRBJ2-1; TRBD2 agrees at 12 bases. CDR1 is SQVTM and CDR2 is ANQGSEA in the germline V gene. The junction had 4 bases not matched to a gene; V was cut back by 5 bases and J by 2 bases. The CDR3 runs to 15 residues. The CDR3 region is CSVRGLAGTYNEQFF. In DNA form, the CDR3 reads TGCAGCGTTAGAGGACTAGCGGGAACCTACAATGAGCAGTTCTTC.

Only a few counts were recorded for this clonotype. The chain combines TRBV27 with TRBJ1-5; D is ambiguous. V was trimmed by 3 bases and J by 3 bases, leaving 9 bases between them. Germline V lookup: CDR1 MNHEY, CDR2 SMNVEV (reference sequence). The CDR3 sequence is 14 residues long. The CDR3 here is CASSFAEANQPQHF. CDR3 DNA sequence: TGTGCCAGCAGTTTTGCGGAGGCCAATCAGCCCCAGCATTTT.

The J gene is TRBJ2-1, the V gene TRBV7-3; 13 bases are a match to TRBD2. Per the germline V gene, CDR1 is SGHTA and CDR2 is FQGTGA. This CDR3 is 15 amino acids long. With 5 bases clipped from V and 9 bases from J, the junction kept 7 bases outside the gene matches. CDR3 region: CASSDGLAGVGEQFF. CDR3 nucleotide sequence: TGTGCCAGCAGCGACGGACTAGCGGGAGTGGGTGAGCAGTTCTTC.

In this sample, this clonotype turned up once. The rearrangement joins TRBV7-8 to TRBJ2-5; D remains ambiguous. Germline values: CDR1 SGHVS, CDR2 FQNEAQ. CDR3 length: 14 amino acids. V lost 5 bases and J lost 1, with 11 bases in between. CDR3 in DNA: TGTGCCAGCAGCGAACACGGAAGCCAAGAGACCCAGTACTTC. Its protein is CASSEHGSQETQYF.

This clonotype was detected only a few times. The chain links TRBV4-1 to TRBJ1-1; D not certain. The germline V gene has CDR1 MGHRA and CDR2 YSYEKL. Trimming stripped 3 bases from V and 3 bases from J, with 17 bases between. This CDR3 has 16 amino acids. The CDR3 bases are TGCGCCAGCAGCCATGGTACTATCAGGCGATACACTGAAGCTTTCTTT. It codes for CASSHGTIRRYTEAFF.

This clonotype has a handful of counts. CDR3 loop: CASSPPGQGFEAFF. The CDR3 nucleotides read TGTGCCAGCAGCCCTCCGGGACAGGGGTTTGAAGCTTTCTTT. V usage is TRBV3-1 and J usage is TRBJ1-1; TRBD1 aligns across 10 bases. V lost 4 bases to trimming and J lost 7 bases; unmatched junction nucleotides: 6. CDR3 length: 14 residues. Germline values: CDR1 LGHDT, CDR2 YNNKEL (reference sequence).

This clonotype occurred many times. V and J are TRBV7-2 and TRBJ2-5; 8 bases agree with TRBD1. CDR3 length: 14 amino acids. The V gene's germline CDR1 is SGHTA and CDR2 FQGNSA. The J segment lost 3 bases and the V segment lost 5 bases, leaving 5 bases of the junction unmatched. The CDR3 spells CASSAQDREETQYF. CDR3 DNA: TGTGCCAGCAGCGCTCAGGACAGGGAAGAGACCCAGTACTTC.

The chain recombines TRBV12-5 with TRBJ2-1; the D gene is possibly TRBD2 (6 bases). Between the trimmed V and J ends, which lost 2 bases and 9 bases, there was a span of 14 bases. Germline assignment: CDR1 LGHNT and CDR2 FRNRAP. The CDR3 totals 14 residues. The chain's CDR3 is CASGLSPLGGEQFF. DNA for the CDR3: TGTGCTAGTGGTTTGTCCCCCCTGGGGGGTGAGCAGTTCTTC.

This clonotype was observed a handful of times. The chain joins TRBV5-1 to TRBJ2-3; 8 bases map to TRBD1. Germline V gene lookup returns CDR1 SGHRS and CDR2 YFSETQ. The CDR3 totals 14 residues. Trimming removed 2 bases from V and 5 bases from J; junction bases left unmatched: 4. CDR3 DNA: TGCGCCAGCAGCTTCAACAGGGGGTTAGATACGCAGTATTTT. Its translation: CASSFNRGLDTQYF.

This clonotype was recorded at least ten times. The chain links TRBV20-1 to TRBJ1-5; tentatively, D is TRBD1 (5 bases). Germline values: CDR1 DFQATT, CDR2 SNEGSKA (reference sequence). V lost 1 base, J lost 5 bases, and 18 bases lay in between. CDR3 length equals 16 residues. The CDR3 DNA follows: TGCAGTGCTAGAGTGTTGGGGCCCAATTCCTATCAGCCCCAGCATTTT. It specifies CSARVLGPNSYQPQHF.

Concerning this clonotype: The junction and the germline gene differ at one end; a read error may be behind it. The rearrangement uses TRBV6-5 and TRBJ1-6; 8 nucleotides agree with TRBD1. Germline CDR1 MNHEY, CDR2 SVGAGI. There are 15 residues in the CDR3. The DNA of the CDR3 is TGTGTCAGCAGCATCACGACAGGGGATAATTCACCCCTCCACTTT. Translating it yields CVSSITTGDNSPLHF.

The chain joins TRBV5-4 to TRBJ2-3, with 10 bases that match TRBD2. V lost 4 bases and J lost 1; bases outside the gene matches: 9. Germline V gene lookup returns CDR1 SGHNT and CDR2 YYREEE (reference sequence). The CDR3 sequence is 17 residues long. CDR3 bases: TGTGCCAGCAGCCTTTTAGCGGGGGGCTATGGCACAGATACGCAGTATTTT. Amino acid sequence: CASSLLAGGYGTDTQYF.

In the case of this clonotype: A read error may be the cause here, since a much bigger clone is one base away. The CDR3 does not close with the conserved phenylalanine or tryptophan, likely indicating a read error. The chain recombines TRBV20-1 with TRBJ2-5, with D possibly matching TRBD1 (6 bases). The CDR3 consists of 17 residues. The V gene's germline CDR1 is DFQATT and CDR2 SNEGSKA (reference sequence). Trimming took off 0 bases at V and 4 bases at J, with 21 bases between the two ends. This chain's CDR3 is CSARDSGTNFGRETQYC. CDR3 sequence (DNA): TGCAGTGCTAGAGACTCCGGGACAAATTTTGGGAGAGAGACCCAGTACTGC.

This clonotype was counted ten times or more. V gene TRBV29-1 combines with J gene TRBJ2-7, with D maybe TRBD1 (6 bases). CDR1 is SQVTM, CDR2 ANQGSEA, per germline. The V and J ends lost 6 bases and 4 bases respectively, with 13 bases between them. The CDR3 totals 12 residues. The CDR3 region is CSVTGQSYEQYF. Here the CDR3 DNA reads TGCAGCGTCACCGGACAGTCGTACGAGCAGTACTTC.

This chain joins TRBV30 and TRBJ2-1; 8 nucleotides align to TRBD2. After removal of 4 bases from V and 7 bases from J, the junction contained 6 bases not matched to a gene. The CDR3 contains 13 residues. CDR1 is GTSNPN, CDR2 SVGIG, per germline (reference sequence). This CDR3 is CAWMAGGLNEQFF. CDR3 coding DNA: TGTGCCTGGATGGCGGGGGGCCTGAATGAGCAGTTCTTC.

DNA for the CDR3: TGTGCCATCGGGAATCGGGATGAGCAGTTCTTC. Translation gives CAIGNRDEQFF. V is TRBV10-3 and J is TRBJ2-1; D is ambiguous. The germline gives CDR1 ENHRY, CDR2 SYGVKD. V dropped 8 bases and J dropped 8 bases, with 10 bases sitting between them. The CDR3 sequence is 11 residues long.

Written as DNA, the CDR3 is TGTGCCAGCAGCGATTATACAGTCGCTAACTATGGCTACACCTTC. Translation: CASSDYTVANYGYTF. The V gene is TRBV5-6, the J gene TRBJ1-2; no firm D call. From germline, CDR1 is SGHDT and CDR2 YYEEEE. CDR3 length equals 15 residues. V was cut by 4 bases and J by 0 bases, with 13 bases left in between.